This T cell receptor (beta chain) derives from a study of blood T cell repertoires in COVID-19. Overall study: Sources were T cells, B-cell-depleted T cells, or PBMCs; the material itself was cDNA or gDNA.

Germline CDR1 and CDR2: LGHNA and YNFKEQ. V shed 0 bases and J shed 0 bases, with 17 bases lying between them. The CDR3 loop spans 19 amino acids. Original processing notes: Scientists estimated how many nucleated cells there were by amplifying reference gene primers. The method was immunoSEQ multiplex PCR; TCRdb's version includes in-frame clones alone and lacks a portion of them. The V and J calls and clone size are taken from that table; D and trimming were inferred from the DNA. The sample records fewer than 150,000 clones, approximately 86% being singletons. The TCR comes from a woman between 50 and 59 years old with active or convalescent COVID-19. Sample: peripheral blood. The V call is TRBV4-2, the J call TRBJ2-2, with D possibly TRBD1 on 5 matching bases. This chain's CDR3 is CASSQDLIRRVSNTGELFF. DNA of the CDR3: TGTGCCAGCAGCCAAGATTTAATCCGCAGGGTATCGAACACCGGGGAGCTGTTTTTT.